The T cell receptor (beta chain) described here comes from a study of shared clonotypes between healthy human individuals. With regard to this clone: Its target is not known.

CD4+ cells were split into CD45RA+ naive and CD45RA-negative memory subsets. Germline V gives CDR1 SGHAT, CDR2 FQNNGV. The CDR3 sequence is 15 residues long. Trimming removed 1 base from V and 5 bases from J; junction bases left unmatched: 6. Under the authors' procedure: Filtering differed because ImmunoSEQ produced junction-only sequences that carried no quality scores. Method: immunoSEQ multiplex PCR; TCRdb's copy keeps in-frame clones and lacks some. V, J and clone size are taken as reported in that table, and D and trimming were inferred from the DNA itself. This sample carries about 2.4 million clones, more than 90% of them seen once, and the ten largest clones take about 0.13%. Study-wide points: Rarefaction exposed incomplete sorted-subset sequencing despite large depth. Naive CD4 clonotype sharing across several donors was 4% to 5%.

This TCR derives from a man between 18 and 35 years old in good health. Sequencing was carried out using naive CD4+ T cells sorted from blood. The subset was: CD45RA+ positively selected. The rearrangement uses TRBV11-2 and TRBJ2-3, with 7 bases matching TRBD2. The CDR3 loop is CASSLGSASGDTQYF. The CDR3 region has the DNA TGTGCCAGCAGCTTAGGGTCGGCTAGCGGAGATACGCAGTATTTT.